This passage covers 8 T cell receptor beta chains from one sample sequenced in a study of T-cell reconstitution after alpha-beta-depleted transplantation in children listed by TCRdb under 2016. Libraries came from PCR. Sequencing took place on an Illumina HiSeq 2500. To normalize quantification of the TCRbeta repertoire, the TCR libraries were built with molecular barcoding that relied on unique molecular identifiers. TCRdb trimmed public reads at Q25 via fastp, called clones via MiXCR and kept in-frame beta chains. A single entry per CDR3 protein holds the most common genes and DNA from its merged rows. The sample table holds around 200,000 distinct CDR3 sequences, of which about 6.8% were seen once. The ten largest clones add up to more than 2.5% of the sample. The starting material was PBMCs from the stem cell graft donor, obtained from the stem cell graft. All receptors derive from a human donor who donated a stem cell graft to a child with Wiskott-Aldrich syndrome.

J is TRBJ2-5 and V is TRBV18; D is unresolved. CDR1 is KGHSH and CDR2 is LQKENI in the germline V gene. V dropped 8 bases and J dropped 0 bases, with 10 bases sitting between them. There are 13 residues in the CDR3. The CDR3 region is CASEIPNQETQYF. CDR3 coding DNA: TGTGCCAGCGAAATTCCGAACCAAGAGACCCAGTACTTC.

This clonotype was seen repeatedly, ten times or more. The rearrangement joins TRBV5-1 to TRBJ2-1; 8 nucleotides align to TRBD2. The length of the CDR3 is 16 residues. Per the germline V gene, CDR1 is SGHRS and CDR2 is YFSETQ. Losses at the gene ends were 0 bases for V and 1 base for J; bases not matched to a gene: 3. The CDR3 region is CASSLGSGASYNEQFF. The CDR3 region has the DNA TGCGCCAGCAGCTTGGGTAGCGGGGCTTCCTACAATGAGCAGTTCTTC.

Only a few counts were recorded for this clonotype. The chain is built from TRBV3-1 and TRBJ2-7; D may be TRBD2 (5 bases). Looked up from germline, CDR1 is LGHDT and CDR2 is YNNKEL (reference sequence). V was shortened by 3 bases and J by 6 bases, with 18 bases between the two germline ends. The CDR3 totals 15 residues. The CDR3 loop reads CASSQVAAVSGEQYF. CDR3 sequence (DNA): TGTGCCAGCAGCCAGGTGGCGGCTGTAAGCGGCGAGCAGTACTTC.

This clonotype has a handful of counts. The V call is TRBV20-1, the J call TRBJ1-2; D possibly corresponds to TRBD1 (6 bases). The ends were cut back, 6 bases at V and 0 bases at J, with 11 bases in the middle. The germline V gene encodes CDR1 DFQATT and CDR2 SNEGSKA (reference sequence). This CDR3 has 13 residues. CDR3 nucleotides: TGCAGTGCCACAGGGTACGCTAACTATGGCTACACCTTC. It codes for CSATGYANYGYTF.

There are many counts of this clonotype. The rearrangement links TRBV3-1 to TRBJ2-1, with 11 nucleotides matching TRBD2. After removal of 4 bases from V and 2 bases from J, the junction contained 1 base not matched to a gene. This CDR3 contains 15 residues. Germline V lookup: CDR1 LGHDT, CDR2 YNNKEL (reference sequence). CDR3: CASSLSGGAYNEQFF. In DNA form, the CDR3 reads TGTGCCAGCAGCCTTAGCGGGGGGGCCTACAATGAGCAGTTCTTC.

The chain recombines TRBV30 with TRBJ2-1; tentatively, D is TRBD2 (5 bases). V was cut by 2 bases and J by 6 bases, with 17 bases left in between. This CDR3 contains 15 residues. Germline assignment: CDR1 GTSNPN and CDR2 SVGIG (reference sequence). The CDR3 loop is CAWSRERQSPNEQFF. CDR3 bases: TGTGCCTGGAGTAGAGAGCGGCAGAGTCCCAATGAGCAGTTCTTC.

As regards this clonotype: With a much larger clone just one base away, this may be a read error. V gene TRBV4-3 combines with J gene TRBJ1-3; D not resolved. Germline V gene data show CDR1 as LGHNA and CDR2 as YSLEER. This CDR3 is built from 16 residues. The CDR3 DNA is TGCGCCAGCAGCCAAGAAGGGTTTTCCTCTGGAAACACCGTATATTTT. It yields the protein CASSQEGFSSGNTVYF.

At least ten counts were recorded for this clonotype. The V and J genes are TRBV10-1 and TRBJ2-4; 8 bases agree with TRBD1. CDR3 size: 14 residues. V shed 2 bases, J shed 7 bases, and the junction held 4 bases outside the gene matches. CDR1 and CDR2 (germline): WNHNN, SYGVQD (reference sequence). The CDR3 DNA reads TGCGCCAGCAGTGAGACCAGGACAGGGAACATTCAGTACTTC. This translates into CASSETRTGNIQYF.